Listed below are T cell receptor beta chains from one sample, sequenced in a study of CD8 T cells in Susac syndrome. Each CDR3 protein is one row after TCRdb ran MiXCR on the immunoSEQ multiplex PCR reads. The sample records approximately 300,000 distinct CDR3 sequences, roughly 85% being singletons. Sequenced sample: CD8+ T cells from PBMCs. These TCRs come from a human donor with multiple sclerosis. Both conserved end residues are part of each CDR3. A D gene is named only where the DNA matches it firmly. A clone size is listed for some rows: how often the clone was seen (once, few, many), or a class if it is expanded.

D gene | J gene | clone size | V gene | CDR3 protein | CDR3 DNA
TRBD2 | TRBJ2-1 | . | TRBV9 | CASSVNPGLAGRNEQFF | TGTGCCAGCAGCGTAAACCCGGGACTAGCGGGACGAAATGAGCAGTTCTTC
. | TRBJ1-2 | . | TRBV20-1 | CSASPIRTAPGHGYTF | TGCAGTGCTAGTCCCATTCGGACTGCCCCAGGGCATGGCTACACCTTC
TRBD2 | TRBJ2-1 | . | TRBV3-1 | CASSQGLAPYNEQFF | TGTGCCAGCAGCCAGGGACTAGCGCCCTACAATGAGCAGTTCTTC
. | TRBJ2-2 | . | TRBV1 | CTSPYPGSGGELFF | TGCACCAGTCCATACCCAGGGTCGGGCGGGGAGCTGTTTTTT
TRBD2 | TRBJ2-7 | once | TRBV19 | CASSISGRPSYEQYF | TGTGCCAGTAGTATCTCCGGGAGGCCTTCCTACGAGCAGTACTTC
TRBD2 | TRBJ2-7 | . | TRBV7-9 | CASSVSGSGYEQYF | TGTGCCAGCAGCGTTAGCGGGAGCGGCTACGAGCAGTACTTC
TRBD1 | TRBJ2-7 | . | TRBV6-1 | CASSEGGPGQGTYEQYF | TGTGCCAGCAGTGAGGGTGGGCCGGGACAGGGTACCTACGAGCAGTACTTC
TRBD1 | TRBJ2-1 | . | TRBV29-1 | CSVESGQGAREQFF | TGCAGCGTTGAATCGGGACAGGGGGCTAGGGAGCAGTTCTTC
. | TRBJ2-7 | . | TRBV7-9 | CASSNVLGGPGNYEQYF | TGTGCCAGCAGTAACGTACTCGGGGGCCCAGGGAACTACGAGCAGTACTTC
. | TRBJ2-7 | many | TRBV6-1 | CASSGTYEQYF | TGTGCCAGCAGTGGGACCTACGAGCAGTACTTC
. | TRBJ2-2 | . | TRBV6-5 | CASSYRLLGGELFF | TGTGCCAGCAGTTACCGGTTGTTGGGCGGGGAGCTGTTTTTT
. | TRBJ1-5 | . | TRBV4-3 | CASSPDYIRNQPQHF | TGCGCCAGCAGTCCCGATTATATCCGCAATCAGCCCCAGCATTTT
TRBD1 | TRBJ2-3 | . | TRBV2 | CASSKLNRGRTDTQYF | TGTGCCAGCAGTAAGCTCAACAGGGGGCGGACAGATACGCAGTATTTT
. | TRBJ1-2 | . | TRBV23-1 | CASSQSISLTNYGYTF | TGCGCCAGCAGTCAATCTATCAGCCTTACTAACTATGGCTACACCTTC
. | TRBJ2-7 | few | TRBV28 | CASSLRVTSEQYF | TGTGCCAGCAGTTTACGGGTTACGAGCGAGCAGTACTTC
. | TRBJ2-7 | . | TRBV28 | CASNLRSNSYEQYF | TGTGCCAGCAACCTCAGATCGAACTCCTACGAGCAGTACTTC
. | TRBJ1-2 | . | TRBV28 | CASSLHKNYGYTF | TGTGCCAGCAGTTTGCACAAAAACTATGGCTACACCTTC
. | TRBJ1-3 | . | TRBV30 | CAWNPVGGPGNTIYF | TGTGCCTGGAACCCGGTGGGGGGGCCTGGAAACACCATATATTTT
. | TRBJ2-7 | . | TRBV6-2/TRBV6-3 | CASSYVGAREQYF | TGTGCCAGCAGTTACGTAGGGGCGCGCGAGCAGTACTTC
. | TRBJ1-1 | . | TRBV6-2/TRBV6-3 | CASSFWTDTEAFF | TGTGCCAGCAGTTTTTGGACAGACACTGAAGCTTTCTTT
. | TRBJ1-1 | . | TRBV25-1 | CASSESWIANEAFF | TGTGCCAGCAGTGAATCGTGGATCGCAAATGAAGCTTTCTTT
TRBD1 | TRBJ1-1 | . | TRBV14 | CASNPDRGYTEAFF | TGTGCCAGCAACCCGGACAGGGGTTACACTGAAGCTTTCTTT
. | TRBJ1-5 | . | TRBV12-3/TRBV12-4 | CASSFTGLGQPQHF | TGTGCCAGCAGTTTTACGGGGCTTGGGCAGCCCCAGCATTTT
. | TRBJ2-3 | . | TRBV7-3 | CASSLGFRSTDTQYF | TGTGCCAGCAGCTTAGGTTTCAGAAGCACAGATACGCAGTATTTT
TRBD2 | TRBJ2-5 | . | TRBV28 | CASKRAGGNFQETQYF | TGTGCCAGCAAGAGGGCGGGGGGGAACTTCCAAGAGACCCAGTACTTC
TRBD2 | TRBJ2-5 | . | TRBV6-1 | CASSPGLAGVGRETQYF | TGTGCCAGCAGCCCCGGACTAGCGGGAGTTGGGAGAGAGACCCAGTACTTC
. | TRBJ2-3 | . | TRBV7-9 | CASRSRETRNTDTQYF | TGTGCCAGCAGATCCCGGGAGACGCGCAACACAGATACGCAGTATTTT
. | TRBJ2-5 | . | TRBV9 | CASSGQGRAQETQYF | TGTGCCAGCAGCGGCCAGGGCAGGGCACAAGAGACCCAGTACTTC
. | TRBJ1-1 | . | TRBV9 | CASSLSSGRGGTEAFF | TGTGCCAGCAGCCTCTCCTCCGGACGAGGGGGCACTGAAGCTTTCTTT
TRBD2 | TRBJ2-2 | . | TRBV9 | CASSPRLASFPGELFF | TGTGCCAGCAGCCCTCGACTAGCATCGTTTCCCGGGGAGCTGTTTTTT
TRBD2 | TRBJ2-5 | . | TRBV7-2 | CASNHGTSGYQETQYF | TGTGCCAGCAACCACGGGACTAGCGGGTACCAAGAGACCCAGTACTTC
TRBD1 | TRBJ1-2 | . | TRBV28 | CASSVRGQGPYGYTF | TGTGCCAGCAGTGTTAGGGGACAGGGGCCCTATGGCTACACCTTC
TRBD1 | TRBJ1-2 | . | TRBV9 | CASSAGQGGYGYTF | TGTGCCAGCAGCGCGGGACAGGGGGGGTATGGCTACACCTTC
TRBD1 | TRBJ2-7 | . | TRBV12-3/TRBV12-4 | CASSSTGGRYEQYF | TGTGCCAGCAGTTCGACAGGGGGCAGGTACGAGCAGTACTTC
. | TRBJ2-1 | . | TRBV7-9 | CASSQSLYNEQFF | TGTGCCAGCAGCCAGAGCCTATACAATGAGCAGTTCTTC
. | TRBJ2-7 | . | TRBV6-2/TRBV6-3 | CASSYVGYSYEQYF | TGTGCCAGCAGTTACGTCGGATACTCCTACGAGCAGTACTTC
. | TRBJ1-1 | . | TRBV15 | CATSRDLTTGNTEAFF | TGTGCCACCAGCAGGGACCTCACGACAGGGAACACTGAAGCTTTCTTT
. | TRBJ1-4 | once | TRBV19 | CASTPRGMEKLFF | TGTGCCAGTACCCCGAGGGGAATGGAAAAACTGTTTTTT
. | TRBJ1-1 | . | TRBV7-9 | CASSSDPNTEAFF | TGTGCCAGCAGCTCAGACCCGAACACTGAAGCTTTCTTT
. | TRBJ2-1 | . | TRBV28 | CASSPLRGATYNEQFF | TGTGCCAGCAGTCCACTACGAGGGGCGACCTACAATGAGCAGTTCTTC
. | TRBJ2-1 | once | TRBV28 | CASMTVYNEQFF | TGTGCCAGCATGACGGTCTACAATGAGCAGTTCTTC
. | TRBJ1-5 | . | TRBV20-1 | CSARDREGQPQHF | TGCAGTGCTAGAGACAGGGAAGGTCAGCCCCAGCATTTT
. | TRBJ1-2 | . | TRBV6-1 | CASTYLGAQHYGYTF | TGTGCCAGCACATACCTCGGGGCCCAGCACTATGGCTACACCTTC
TRBD2 | TRBJ2-1 | . | TRBV9 | CASSKTSGDVGEQFF | TGTGCCAGCAGCAAGACTAGCGGGGACGTTGGAGAGCAGTTCTTC
. | TRBJ1-1 | . | TRBV28 | CASSLSYRRGAYENTEAFF | TGTGCCAGCAGTTTGTCCTACAGGAGAGGGGCATATGAGAACACTGAAGCTTTCTTT
TRBD2 | TRBJ2-7 | . | TRBV5-1 | CASSPTSVEQYF | TGCGCCAGCAGCCCGACTAGCGTCGAGCAGTACTTC
. | TRBJ2-7 | . | TRBV10-3 | CATRRETDYEQYF | TGTGCCACTCGGAGGGAGACAGACTACGAGCAGTACTTC
TRBD2 | TRBJ2-4 | few | TRBV25-1 | CASSEPTSGTEIRYF | TGTGCCAGCAGTGAACCAACTAGCGGGACGGAGATCCGGTACTTC
. | TRBJ2-7 | . | TRBV30 | CAWSDPPFTYEQYF | TGTGCCTGGAGCGATCCCCCTTTTACCTACGAGCAGTACTTC
. | TRBJ1-1 | . | TRBV19 | CASTLDVNTEAFF | TGTGCCAGTACCCTTGACGTGAACACTGAAGCTTTCTTT
. | TRBJ2-1 | . | TRBV27 | CASSLESEISYNEQFF | TGTGCCAGCAGTTTGGAGAGTGAAATTTCCTACAATGAGCAGTTCTTC
TRBD1 | TRBJ1-5 | . | TRBV9 | CASSHGTGGNQPQHF | TGTGCCAGCAGCCACGGGACAGGGGGCAATCAGCCCCAGCATTTT
. | TRBJ1-3 | . | TRBV12-3/TRBV12-4 | CASTPLGSPLSGNTIYF | TGTGCCAGCACCCCCTTGGGCAGCCCGCTCTCTGGAAACACCATATATTTT
. | TRBJ1-2 | . | TRBV28 | CASSTGSGYTF | TGTGCCAGCTCTACCGGGTCTGGCTACACCTTC
. | TRBJ1-5 | . | TRBV11-2 | CASSLELREVQVIHRGQPQHF | TGTGCCAGCAGCTTAGAACTTAGGGAGGTGCAGGTAATCCATCGCGGTCAGCCCCAGCATTTT